The clone carrying this T cell receptor beta chain came up once. Its antigen is still unknown. This specimen comes from a study of OX40 agonist ivuxolimab in advanced cancers. Background on the study: Intravenous ivuxolimab was administered to patients every 2 weeks at 0.01 to 10 mg/kg. The study's findings and limits: On average, CD8+ T cells had more expanded clones than CD4+.

Using immunoSEQ multiplex PCR, the repertoire was profiled, and TCRdb retains in-frame clones only, with some absent. The table lists roughly 100,000 clones, about 87% of them singletons, with over 7% in the top ten. Trimming removed 2 bases from V and 7 bases from J, with 5 bases in between. The V gene's germline CDR1 is SGHRS and CDR2 YFSETQ. The CDR3 extends over 11 amino acids. The sequence derives from an adult with an advanced solid tumor such as melanoma, head and neck, liver or kidney cancer. J is TRBJ2-3 and V is TRBV5-1; no reliable D call. The sample here was CD4+ or CD8+ T cells sorted from blood, taken in a trial of the OX40 agonist ivuxolimab. This CDR3 reads CASSLVNTQYF. The CDR3 DNA follows: TGCGCCAGCAGCTTAGTGAATACGCAGTATTTT. The whole variable domain, remainder taken from reference TRBV5-1 and TRBJ2-3, is KAGVTQTPRYLIKTRGQQVTLSCSPISGHRSVSWYQQTPGQGLQFLFEYFSETQRNKGNFPGRFSGRQFSNSRSEMNVSTLELGDSALYLCASSLVNTQYFGPGTRLTVL.